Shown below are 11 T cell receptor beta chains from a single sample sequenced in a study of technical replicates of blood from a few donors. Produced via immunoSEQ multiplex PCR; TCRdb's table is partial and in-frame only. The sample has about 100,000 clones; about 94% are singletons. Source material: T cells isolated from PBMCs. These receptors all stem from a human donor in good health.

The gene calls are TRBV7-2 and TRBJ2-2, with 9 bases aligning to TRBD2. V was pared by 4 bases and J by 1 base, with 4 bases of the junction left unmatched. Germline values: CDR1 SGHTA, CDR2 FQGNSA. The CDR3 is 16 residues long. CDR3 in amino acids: CASSSGLALNTGELFF. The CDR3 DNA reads TGTGCCAGCAGCTCTGGACTAGCGCTGAACACCGGGGAGCTGTTTTTT.

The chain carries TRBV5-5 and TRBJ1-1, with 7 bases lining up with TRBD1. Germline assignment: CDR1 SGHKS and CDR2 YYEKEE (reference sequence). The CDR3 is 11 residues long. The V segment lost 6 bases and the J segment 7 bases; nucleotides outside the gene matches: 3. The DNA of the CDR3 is TGTGCCAGCACCGGGACAGATGAAGCTTTCTTT. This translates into CASTGTDEAFF.

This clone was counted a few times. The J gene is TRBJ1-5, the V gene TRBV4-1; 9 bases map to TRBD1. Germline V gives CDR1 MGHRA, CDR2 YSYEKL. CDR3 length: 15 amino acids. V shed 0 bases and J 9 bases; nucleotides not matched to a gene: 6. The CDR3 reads CASSQDRNRGLPQHF. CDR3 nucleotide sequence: TGCGCCAGCAGCCAAGATCGGAACAGGGGGCTGCCCCAGCATTTT.

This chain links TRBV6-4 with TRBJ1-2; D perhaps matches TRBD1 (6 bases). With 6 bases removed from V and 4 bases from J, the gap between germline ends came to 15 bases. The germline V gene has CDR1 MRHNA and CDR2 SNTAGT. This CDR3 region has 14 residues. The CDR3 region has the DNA TGTGCCAGCAGATCGGACAGTCTGGGCTATGGCTACACCTTC. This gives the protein CASRSDSLGYGYTF.

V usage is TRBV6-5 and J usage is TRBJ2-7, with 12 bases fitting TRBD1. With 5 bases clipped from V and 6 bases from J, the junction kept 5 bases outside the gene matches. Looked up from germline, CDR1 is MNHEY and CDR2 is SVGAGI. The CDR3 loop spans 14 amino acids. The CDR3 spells CASSPGTGGSEQYF. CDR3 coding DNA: TGTGCCAGCAGTCCTGGGACAGGGGGCAGCGAGCAGTACTTC.

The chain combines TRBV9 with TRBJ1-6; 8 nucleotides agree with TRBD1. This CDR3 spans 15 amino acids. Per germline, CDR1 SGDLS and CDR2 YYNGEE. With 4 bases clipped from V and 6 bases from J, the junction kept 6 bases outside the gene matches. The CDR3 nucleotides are TGTGCCAGCAGCCCCCGGACAGGGCCTAATTCACCCCTCCACTTT. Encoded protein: CASSPRTGPNSPLHF. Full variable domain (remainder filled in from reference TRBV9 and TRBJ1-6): DSGVTQTPKHLITATGQRVTLRCSPRSGDLSVYWYQQSLDQGLQFLIQYYNGEERAKGNILERFSAQQFPDLHSELNLSSLELGDSALYFCASSPRTGPNSPLHFGNGTRLTVT.

The CDR3 nucleotides are TGTGCCAGTAGTATCGTCCCCCGCGGACAGGTGCATGGCTACACCTTC. This gives the protein CASSIVPRGQVHGYTF. The V gene is TRBV19, the J gene TRBJ1-2, with 7 bases aligning to TRBD1. V was clipped by 3 bases and J by 6 bases; unmatched bases: 13. CDR1 is LNHDA and CDR2 is SQIVND in the germline V gene (reference sequence). The CDR3 loop spans 16 amino acids.

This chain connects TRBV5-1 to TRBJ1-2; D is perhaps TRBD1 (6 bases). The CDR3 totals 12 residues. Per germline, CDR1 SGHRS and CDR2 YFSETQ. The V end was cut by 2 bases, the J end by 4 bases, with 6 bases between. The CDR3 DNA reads TGCGCCAGCAGCTTAGGGGGCTATGGCTACACCTTC. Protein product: CASSLGGYGYTF.

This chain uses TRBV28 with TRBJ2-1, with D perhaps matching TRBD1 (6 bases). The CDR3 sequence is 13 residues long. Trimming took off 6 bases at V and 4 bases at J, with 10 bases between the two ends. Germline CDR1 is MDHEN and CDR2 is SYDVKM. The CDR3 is CASSPGQYNEQFF. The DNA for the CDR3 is TGTGCCAGCAGCCCTGGACAGTACAATGAGCAGTTCTTC.

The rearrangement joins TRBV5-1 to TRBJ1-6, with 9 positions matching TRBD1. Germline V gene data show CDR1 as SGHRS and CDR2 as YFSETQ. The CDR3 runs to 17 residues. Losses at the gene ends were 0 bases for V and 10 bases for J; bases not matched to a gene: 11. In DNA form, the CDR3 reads TGCGCCAGCAGCTTGGTCCGGACAGGGGAAGTTCAGTCACCCCTCCACTTT. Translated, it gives CASSLVRTGEVQSPLHF.

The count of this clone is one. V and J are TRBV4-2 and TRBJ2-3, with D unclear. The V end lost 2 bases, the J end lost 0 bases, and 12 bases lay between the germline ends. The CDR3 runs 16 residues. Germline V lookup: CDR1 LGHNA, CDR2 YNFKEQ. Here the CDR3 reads CASSQRVGPSTDTQYF. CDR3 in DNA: TGTGCCAGCAGCCAACGGGTCGGCCCTAGCACAGATACGCAGTATTTT.